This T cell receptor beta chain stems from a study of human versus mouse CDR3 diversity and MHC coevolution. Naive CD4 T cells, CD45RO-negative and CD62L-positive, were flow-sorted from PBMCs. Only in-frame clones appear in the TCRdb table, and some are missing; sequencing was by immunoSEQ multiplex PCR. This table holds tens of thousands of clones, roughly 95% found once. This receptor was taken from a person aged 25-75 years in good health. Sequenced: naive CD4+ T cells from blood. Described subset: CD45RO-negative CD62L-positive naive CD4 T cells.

CDR3 amino acids: CAWNGLAGRYNEQFF. Written as DNA, the CDR3 is TGTGCCTGGAATGGGCTAGCGGGAAGGTACAATGAGCAGTTCTTC. The gene calls are TRBV30 and TRBJ2-1; 9 bases map to TRBD2. V lost 4 bases to trimming and J lost 4 bases; unmatched junction nucleotides: 8. From germline, CDR1 is GTSNPN and CDR2 SVGIG (reference sequence). CDR3 length: 15 residues. Using reference TRBV30 and TRBJ2-1 for the parts outside the CDR3, the full variable domain is SQTIHQWPATLVQPVGSPLSLECTVEGTSNPNLYWYRQAAGRGLQLLFYSVGIGQISSEVPQNLSASRPQDRQFILSSKKLLLSDSGFYLCAWNGLAGRYNEQFFGPGTRLTVL.